The clone carrying this T cell receptor beta chain occurred many times. Other DNA sequences in the same sample also yield this CDR3. Sequenced by immunoSEQ multiplex PCR; TCRdb stores in-frame clones only, minus some. The sample has over 70,000 clones, roughly 83% seen once. These data come from a study of cytotoxic CD8 clonotypes in ibrutinib-treated CLL. Study at large: Sequencing produced an average of 255,043 productive templates and 94,082 productive rearrangements per sample.

There are 13 residues in the CDR3. The germline V gene encodes CDR1 SGHTA and CDR2 FQGNSA. With 5 bases removed from V and 5 bases from J, the gap between germline ends came to 12 bases. The sequencing used PBMCs, collected after 12 months of ibrutinib treatment. V usage is TRBV7-2 and J usage is TRBJ2-5; D is tentatively TRBD1 or TRBD2 (7 bases each). The receptor was isolated from a human donor with chronic lymphocytic leukemia. CDR3 region: CASSTQGGETQYF. In DNA, the CDR3 is TGTGCCAGCAGCACCCAGGGGGGGGAGACCCAGTACTTC.